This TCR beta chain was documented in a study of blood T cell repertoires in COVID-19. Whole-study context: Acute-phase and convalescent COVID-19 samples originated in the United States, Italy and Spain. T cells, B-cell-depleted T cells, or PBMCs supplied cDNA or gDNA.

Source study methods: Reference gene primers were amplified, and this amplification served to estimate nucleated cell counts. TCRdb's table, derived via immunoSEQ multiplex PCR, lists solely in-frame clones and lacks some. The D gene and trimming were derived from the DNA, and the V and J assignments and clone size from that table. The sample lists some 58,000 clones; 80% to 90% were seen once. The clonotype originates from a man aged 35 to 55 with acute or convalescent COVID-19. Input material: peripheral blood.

In DNA, the CDR3 is TGTGCCAGCAGCCAGGGGGGGGAGTTGAACACTGAAGCTTTCTTT. It specifies CASSQGGELNTEAFF. J is TRBJ1-1 and V is TRBV4-2; possible D gene TRBD1, 5 bases. V lost 3 bases and J lost 0, with 11 bases in between. The V gene's germline CDR1 is LGHNA and CDR2 YNFKEQ. CDR3 length: 15 residues.